This T cell receptor (beta chain) stems from a study of CD8 T cells in ankylosing spondylitis. General observations from the study: Characteristic of ankylosing spondylitis blood, it appeared, was a TCR beta motif comprising about eight highly homologous variants. Disease-linked clones were CD8+ and relatively rare in peripheral blood. Reportedly, matched ankylosing spondylitis synovial fluid was significantly enriched for disease-linked clones.

Using quantitative 5'-RACE with molecular barcodes, the authors made TCR beta libraries. TCRdb ran MiXCR on the 5' RACE reads and lists one entry per CDR3 protein. The sample yields under 150,000 distinct CDR3 sequences, 7% to 10% seen once. The CDR3 extends over 15 amino acids. Germline CDR1 and CDR2: SGHVS and FNYEAQ. V lost 5 bases to trimming and J lost 5 bases; unmatched junction nucleotides: 10. This clonotype was seen at least ten times. The antigen is unknown. The receptor was derived from a male donor with ankylosing spondylitis or in good health (not recorded which). The chain recombines TRBV7-6 with TRBJ2-5, with 8 bases matching TRBD2. Material: blood, either unsorted or a sorted T cell fraction (not recorded which). CDR3 region: CASSPQRERLETQYF. The CDR3 DNA follows: TGTGCCAGCAGCCCCCAGCGGGAGAGATTGGAGACCCAGTACTTC. Looking up the rest from reference TRBV7-6 and TRBJ2-5 gives the full variable domain: GAGVSQSPRYKVTKRGQDVALRCDPISGHVSLYWYRQALGQGPEFLTYFNYEAQQDKSGLPNDRFSAERPEGSISTLTIQRTEQRDSAMYRCASSPQRERLETQYFGPGTRLLVL.